This T cell receptor beta chain comes out of a study of control samples from healthy donors and cancer patients (dated by TCRdb to 2020 to 2022). The library was made by the immunoSEQ multiplex PCR assay. TCRdb took this table from immuneACCESS and kept in-frame rearrangements with V and J called. Such tables lack part of the clones; where checked against another copy, unresolved V genes explain under half of the gap, and the rest is unexplained. The sample table contains roughly 120,000 clones; only one count was recorded for over 90% of them. Clones ranked in the top ten supply 2.6% of the sample. With respect to this clone: There is no known antigen for this receptor. No much larger clone is present one base from it, and per-base qualities are unavailable.

CDR1 SGHDN and CDR2 FVKESK were looked up in the germline V gene. V and J are truncated by 3 bases and 11 bases respectively, leaving an intervening sequence of 11 bases. From the cysteine through the phenylalanine, the CDR3 covers 12 amino acids. The DNA shown is the 36-base CDR3, in frame from base 1. The source of this sequence is a man aged 30-40 years in good health. The specimen sequenced was blood. The rearrangement joined TRBV14 to TRBJ1-3; the D gene remains uncertain. The DNA is as follows: TGTGCCAGCAGCCATCGACACGCGGCCATATATTTT. Its product reads: CASSHRHAAIYF.